These 10 T cell receptor beta chains were all obtained from the same sample, sequenced in a study of blood T cell repertoires in COVID-19. Clones were read by immunoSEQ multiplex PCR, and TCRdb kept only the in-frame ones, dropping some. The data hold 150,000 to 200,000 clones, with approximately 91% observed a single time. The sample taken for sequencing was peripheral blood. These receptor sequences come from a man aged 65-85 years with active or convalescent COVID-19.

The genes are TRBV9 and TRBJ1-6, with D hard to call. The germline V and J ends were trimmed by 0 bases and 7 bases, with 8 bases remaining between them. The CDR3 spans 14 residues. The V gene's germline CDR1 is SGDLS and CDR2 YYNGEE. The DNA of the CDR3 is TGTGCCAGCAGCGTAGAGTCGCAGAATTCACCCCTCCACTTT. Encoded protein: CASSVESQNSPLHF.

The chain combines TRBV5-4 with TRBJ1-2; 8 bases line up with TRBD1. This CDR3 has 16 residues. The germline V gene has CDR1 SGHNT and CDR2 YYREEE (reference sequence). The V and J ends lost 3 bases and 4 bases, in that order; junction bases with no gene match: 11. CDR3 protein: CASSSETGTGLYGYTF. The CDR3 DNA reads TGTGCCAGCAGCTCCGAAACCGGGACAGGACTCTATGGCTACACCTTC.

This chain connects TRBV5-3 to TRBJ2-7, with no clear D. Being an ORF, TRBV5-3 has a function that is uncertain. This CDR3 has 10 residues. Trimming removed 4 bases from V and 6 bases from J, with 5 bases in between. DNA for the CDR3: TGTGCCAGAAGCCCTCTCGAGCAGTACTTC. The encoded protein is CARSPLEQYF.

This chain links TRBV27 with TRBJ1-5; 8 positions match TRBD1. The CDR3 totals 14 residues. The germline CDR1 and CDR2 sequences are MNHEY and SMNVEV (reference sequence). The V gene end was trimmed by 2 bases and the J gene end by 5 bases; junction bases not matched to a gene: 2. The CDR3 nucleotides read TGTGCCAGCAGTTTAAGGACAGGGTATCAGCCCCAGCATTTT. It translates to CASSLRTGYQPQHF.

This clone was counted once. The genes are TRBV2 and TRBJ1-5; TRBD1 agrees at 9 bases. The V and J ends lost 4 bases and 5 bases, in that order; junction bases with no gene match: 6. Germline loops: CDR1 SNHLY, CDR2 FYNNEI. The CDR3 loop spans 15 amino acids. In DNA, the CDR3 is TGTGCCAGCAGTGGTGGGACAGGGATATATCAGCCCCAGCATTTT. As protein: CASSGGTGIYQPQHF.

The count of this clone is one. V is TRBV20-1 and J is TRBJ1-5; D remains ambiguous. V was trimmed by 3 bases and J by 1 base, leaving 10 bases between them. The CDR3 consists of 14 residues. Per the germline V gene, CDR1 is DFQATT and CDR2 is SNEGSKA (reference sequence). CDR3 in DNA: TGCAGTGCTAGTCGGGGTGGCAGCAATCAGCCCCAGCATTTT. Translation gives CSASRGGSNQPQHF.

V gene TRBV28 combines with J gene TRBJ2-6; 11 nucleotides line up with TRBD1. The germline V gene encodes CDR1 MDHEN and CDR2 SYDVKM. V gave up 8 bases and J gave up 3 bases; unmatched junction bases: 6. The length of the CDR3 is 16 residues. Here the CDR3 DNA reads TGTGCCAGCGGGGGACAGGGGGGACTTGGGGCCAACGTCCTGACTTTC. It specifies CASGGQGGLGANVLTF.

This sequence joins TRBV29-1 and TRBJ2-7; 8 bases agree with TRBD1. Germline V CDR1 and CDR2: SQVTM, ANQGSEA. V shed 3 bases and J 3 bases; nucleotides not matched to a gene: 4. This CDR3 is built from 13 residues. As DNA, the CDR3 is TGCAGCGTTGAGGATGACAGGGGCTACGAGCAGTACTTC. It is translated as CSVEDDRGYEQYF.

The chain employs TRBV5-5 and TRBJ2-1; maybe TRBD1 (5 bases). The germline V gene encodes CDR1 SGHKS and CDR2 YYEKEE (reference sequence). V shed 0 bases and J shed 0 bases, with 13 bases lying between them. There are 17 residues in the CDR3. DNA of the CDR3: TGTGCCAGCAGCTTGGAGGGGCAGGGAAGCTCCTACAATGAGCAGTTCTTC. Amino acid sequence: CASSLEGQGSSYNEQFF.

The chain couples TRBV6-6 to TRBJ2-7; 8 nucleotides line up with TRBD1. The CDR3 extends over 14 amino acids. Germline trimming cut 6 bases from V and 5 bases from J; bases unmatched to any gene: 9. Germline V gives CDR1 MNHNY, CDR2 SVGAGI (reference sequence). The DNA of the CDR3 is TGTGCCAGCAGAGGACAGGGATTTGACAACGAGCAGTACTTC. Translation: CASRGQGFDNEQYF.